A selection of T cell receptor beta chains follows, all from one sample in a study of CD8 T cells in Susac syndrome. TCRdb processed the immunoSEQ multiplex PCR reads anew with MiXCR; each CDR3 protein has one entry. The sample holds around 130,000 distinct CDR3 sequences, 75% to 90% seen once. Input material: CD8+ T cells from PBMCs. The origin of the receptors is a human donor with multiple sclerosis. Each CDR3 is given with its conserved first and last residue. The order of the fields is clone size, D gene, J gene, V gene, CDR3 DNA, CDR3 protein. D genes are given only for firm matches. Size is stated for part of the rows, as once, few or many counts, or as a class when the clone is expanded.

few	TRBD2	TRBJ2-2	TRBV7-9	TGTGCCAGCAGCCCAGGGGGGACTAGCGGGAACACCGGGGAGCTGTTTTTT	CASSPGGTSGNTGELFF
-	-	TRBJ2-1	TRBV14	TGTGCCAGCAGCCCCCATGGCAATGAGCAGTTCTTC	CASSPHGNEQFF
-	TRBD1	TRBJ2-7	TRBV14	TGTGCCAGCAGCCAAGGACAGGGGATCGAGCAGTACTTC	CASSQGQGIEQYF
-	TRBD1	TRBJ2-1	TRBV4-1	TGCGCCAGCAGCCAATCCCGACAGGGTATTGAGCAGTTCTTC	CASSQSRQGIEQFF
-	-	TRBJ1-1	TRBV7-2	TGTGCCAGCGCATCCTACGTGGGGGCTTTCTTT	CASASYVGAFF
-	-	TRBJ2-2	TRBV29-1	TGCAGCGTCCTGAGGGGGGCCGGGGAGCTGTTTTTT	CSVLRGAGELFF
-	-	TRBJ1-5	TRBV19	TGTGCCAGTGGTATAGATCGTCAGGGGCCTAGCAATCAGCCCCAGCATTTT	CASGIDRQGPSNQPQHF
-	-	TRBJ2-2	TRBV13	TGTGCCAGCAGCTTCGGGCCTGCTACCAACACCGGGGAGCTGTTTTTT	CASSFGPATNTGELFF
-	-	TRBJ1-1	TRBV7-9	TGTGCCAGCAGCTCGGCGGACTATTTATACACTGAAGCTTTCTTT	CASSSADYLYTEAFF
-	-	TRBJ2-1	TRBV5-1	TGCGCCAGCAGCTTGGTCGGGCCCCCCTACAATGAGCAGTTCTTC	CASSLVGPPYNEQFF
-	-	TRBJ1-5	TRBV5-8	TGTGCCAGCAGCTCGGATTCTGGCAATCAGCCCCAGCATTTT	CASSSDSGNQPQHF
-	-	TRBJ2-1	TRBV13	TGTGCCAGCAGCCAAGCGGACGCTAGGGACCGCAATGAGCAGTTCTTC	CASSQADARDRNEQFF
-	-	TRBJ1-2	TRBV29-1	TGCAGCGTCTTTTCAGGGAGCGGCTACACCTTC	CSVFSGSGYTF
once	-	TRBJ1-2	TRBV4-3	TGCGCCAGCAGCCAAGAAGACTCCATATATGGCTACACCTTC	CASSQEDSIYGYTF
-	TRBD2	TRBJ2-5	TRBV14	TGTGCCAGCAGCCCTGGAGGAGCGGGGCAAGAGACCCAGTACTTC	CASSPGGAGQETQYF
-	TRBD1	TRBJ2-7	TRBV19	TGTGCCAGTAGTATCGGACAGGGGGCCTACGAGCAGTACTTC	CASSIGQGAYEQYF
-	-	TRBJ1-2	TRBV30	TGTGCCTGGAGTCCCCCCGGACTGGAGCCTAACTATGGCTACACCTTC	CAWSPPGLEPNYGYTF
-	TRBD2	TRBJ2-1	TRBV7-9	TGTGCCAGCAGCGAAGGGACTAGCGGTAACAATGAGCAGTTCTTC	CASSEGTSGNNEQFF
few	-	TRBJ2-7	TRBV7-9	TGTGCCAGCAGCTTAGGGGGTCGTAGCTCCTACGAGCAGTACTTC	CASSLGGRSSYEQYF
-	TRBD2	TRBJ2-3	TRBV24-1	TGTGCCACCAGTGTGGCGGGAGAGGGCGATACGCAGTATTTT	CATSVAGEGDTQYF
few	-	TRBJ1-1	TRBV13	TGTGCCAGCAGCCTCGGACAGCCGAACACTGAAGCTTTCTTT	CASSLGQPNTEAFF
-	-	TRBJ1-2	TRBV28	TGTGCCAGCAGCCAAAGGTCGGTAGATGCTAACTATGGCTACACCTTC	CASSQRSVDANYGYTF
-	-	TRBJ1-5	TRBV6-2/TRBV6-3	TGTGCCAGCAGCCTGGGGGGCTCGAGCAATCAGCCCCAGCATTTT	CASSLGGSSNQPQHF
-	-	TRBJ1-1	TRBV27	TGTGCCAGCAGTTTTGGACTAGGGGATATCAACACTGAAGCTTTCTTT	CASSFGLGDINTEAFF
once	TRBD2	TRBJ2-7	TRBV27	TGTGCCAGCAGTTTAGGTGGCGGGGGAGCCTACGAGCAGTACTTC	CASSLGGGGAYEQYF
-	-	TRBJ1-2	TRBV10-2	TGCGCCAGCAGTGACCACGAATGGAGTGGCTACACCTTC	CASSDHEWSGYTF
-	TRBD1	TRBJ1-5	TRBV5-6	TGTGCCAGCGGGACAGGGGATAGCAATCAGCCCCAGCATTTT	CASGTGDSNQPQHF
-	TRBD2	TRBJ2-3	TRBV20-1	TGCAGTGCTAGAGCTTCTAGCGGACTCACAGATACGCAGTATTTT	CSARASSGLTDTQYF
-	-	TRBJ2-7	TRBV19	TGTGCCAGTAATCGGGACGGGTCCTACGAGCAGTACTTC	CASNRDGSYEQYF
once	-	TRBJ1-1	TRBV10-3	TGTGCCATCAGTGAGTCTGGACCGAGTCGGCACACTGAAGCTTTCTTT	CAISESGPSRHTEAFF
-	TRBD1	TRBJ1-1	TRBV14	TGTGCCAGCAGCCAAAAGGACAGGTCGGTCACTGAAGCTTTCTTT	CASSQKDRSVTEAFF
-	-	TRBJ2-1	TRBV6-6	TGTGCCAGCAGTTCCGACTTTCCCTCCTACAATGAGCAGTTCTTC	CASSSDFPSYNEQFF